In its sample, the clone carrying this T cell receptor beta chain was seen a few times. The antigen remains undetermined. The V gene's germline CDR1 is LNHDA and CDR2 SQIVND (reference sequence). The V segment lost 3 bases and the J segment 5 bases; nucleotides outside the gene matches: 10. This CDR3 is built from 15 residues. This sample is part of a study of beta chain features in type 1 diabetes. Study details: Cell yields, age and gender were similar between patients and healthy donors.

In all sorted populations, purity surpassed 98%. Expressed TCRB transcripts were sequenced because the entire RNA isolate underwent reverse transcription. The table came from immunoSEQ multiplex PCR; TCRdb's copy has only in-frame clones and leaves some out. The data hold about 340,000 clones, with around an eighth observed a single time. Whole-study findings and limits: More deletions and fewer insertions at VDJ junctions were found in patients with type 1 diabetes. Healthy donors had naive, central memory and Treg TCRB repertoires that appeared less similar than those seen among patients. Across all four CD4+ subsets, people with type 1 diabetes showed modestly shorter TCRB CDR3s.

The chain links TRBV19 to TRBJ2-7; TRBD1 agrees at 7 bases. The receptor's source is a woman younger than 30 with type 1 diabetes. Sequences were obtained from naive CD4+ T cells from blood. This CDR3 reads CASSIPGQLVNEQYF. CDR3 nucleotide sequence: TGTGCCAGTAGTATCCCGGGACAGCTGGTCAACGAGCAGTACTTC.